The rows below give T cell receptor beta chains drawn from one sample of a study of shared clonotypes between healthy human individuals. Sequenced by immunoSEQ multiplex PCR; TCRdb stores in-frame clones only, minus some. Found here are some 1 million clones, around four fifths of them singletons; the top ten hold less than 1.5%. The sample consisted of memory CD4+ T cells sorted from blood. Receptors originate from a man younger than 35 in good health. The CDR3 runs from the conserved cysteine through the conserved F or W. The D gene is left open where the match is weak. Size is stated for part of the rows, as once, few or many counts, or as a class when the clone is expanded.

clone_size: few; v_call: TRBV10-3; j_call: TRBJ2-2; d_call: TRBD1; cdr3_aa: CAIRGTTGGSGELFF; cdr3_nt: TGTGCCATCAGGGGAACCACAGGGGGATCCGGGGAGCTGTTTTTT
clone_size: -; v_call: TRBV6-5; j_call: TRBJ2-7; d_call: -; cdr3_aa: CASSYSTGNSYEQYF; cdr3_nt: TGTGCCAGCAGTTACTCGACGGGAAACTCCTACGAGCAGTACTTC
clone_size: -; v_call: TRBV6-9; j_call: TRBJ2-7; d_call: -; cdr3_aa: CASRVGGYEQYF; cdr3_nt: TGTGCCAGCAGGGTGGGTGGTTACGAGCAGTACTTC
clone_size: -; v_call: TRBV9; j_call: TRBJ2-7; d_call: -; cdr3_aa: CASSVGLGPYEQYF; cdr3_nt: TGTGCCAGCAGCGTAGGTTTAGGGCCCTACGAGCAGTACTTC
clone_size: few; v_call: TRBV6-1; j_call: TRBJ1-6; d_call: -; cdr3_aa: CASTRDYNSPLHF; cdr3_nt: TGTGCCAGCACTCGGGATTATAATTCACCCCTCCACTTT
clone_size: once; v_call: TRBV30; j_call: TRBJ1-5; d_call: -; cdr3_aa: CAWSVPGNNQPQHF; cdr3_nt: TGTGCCTGGAGTGTACCTGGGAACAATCAGCCCCAGCATTTT
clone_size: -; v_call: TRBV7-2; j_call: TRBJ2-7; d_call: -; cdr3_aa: CASSLVPQEQYF; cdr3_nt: TGTGCCAGCAGCTTAGTTCCACAGGAGCAGTACTTC
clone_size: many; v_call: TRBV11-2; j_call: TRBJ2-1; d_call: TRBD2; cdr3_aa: CASSGLAGGLGNEQFF; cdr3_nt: TGTGCCAGCAGTGGACTAGCGGGAGGTCTTGGCAATGAGCAGTTCTTC
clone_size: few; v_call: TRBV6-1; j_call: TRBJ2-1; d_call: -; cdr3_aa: CASSGTGERELSHEQFF; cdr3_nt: TGTGCCAGCAGTGGGACAGGGGAGCGGGAGTTGTCCCATGAGCAGTTCTTC
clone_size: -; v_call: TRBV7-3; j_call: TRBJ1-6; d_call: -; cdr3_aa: CASSLRARSSNSPLHF; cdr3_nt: TGTGCCAGCAGCTTACGGGCCAGAAGTTCCAATTCACCCCTCCACTTT
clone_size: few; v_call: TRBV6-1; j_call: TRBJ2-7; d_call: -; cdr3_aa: CASARQVSEQYF; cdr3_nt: TGTGCCAGCGCCCGGCAGGTTAGCGAGCAGTACTTC
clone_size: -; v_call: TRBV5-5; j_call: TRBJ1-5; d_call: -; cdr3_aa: CASSLTGREPQHF; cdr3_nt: TGTGCCAGCAGCTTGACAGGGCGCGAGCCCCAGCATTTT
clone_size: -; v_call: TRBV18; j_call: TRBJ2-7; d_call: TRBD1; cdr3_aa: CASSVTGGYSYEQYF; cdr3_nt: TGTGCCAGCTCAGTCACAGGGGGTTACTCCTACGAGCAGTACTTC
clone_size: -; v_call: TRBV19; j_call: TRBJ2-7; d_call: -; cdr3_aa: CASSRQGSNTYEQYF; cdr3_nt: TGTGCCAGTTCCCGTCAGGGTAGCAATACCTACGAGCAGTACTTC
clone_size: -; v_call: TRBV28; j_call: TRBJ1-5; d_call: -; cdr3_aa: CASSRMGGSNQPQHF; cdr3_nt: TGTGCCAGCAGTCGGATGGGGGGCAGCAATCAGCCCCAGCATTTT
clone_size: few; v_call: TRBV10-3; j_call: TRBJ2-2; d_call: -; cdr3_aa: CAISRQEDGELFF; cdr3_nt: TGTGCCATCAGCAGACAGGAGGACGGGGAGCTGTTTTTT
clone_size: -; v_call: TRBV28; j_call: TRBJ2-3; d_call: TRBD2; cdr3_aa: CASSLAASTDTQYF; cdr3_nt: TGTGCCAGCAGTCTAGCGGCTAGCACAGATACGCAGTATTTT
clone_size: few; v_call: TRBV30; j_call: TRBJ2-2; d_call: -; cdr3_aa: CAWSVLGLGTGELFF; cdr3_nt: TGTGCCTGGAGTGTATTAGGTTTGGGGACCGGGGAGCTGTTTTTT
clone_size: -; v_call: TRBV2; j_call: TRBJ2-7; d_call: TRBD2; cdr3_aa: CASSTGLAGGSYEQYF; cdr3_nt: TGTGCCAGCAGCACCGGACTAGCGGGAGGTTCCTACGAGCAGTACTTC
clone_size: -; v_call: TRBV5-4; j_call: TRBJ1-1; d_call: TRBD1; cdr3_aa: CASSFRITGARSTEAFF; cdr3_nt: TGTGCCAGCAGCTTCCGAATTACAGGGGCTCGGAGCACTGAAGCTTTCTTT